This passage covers 22 T cell receptor beta chains from one sample sequenced in a study of blood T cell repertoires in COVID-19. The repertoire was sequenced with immunoSEQ multiplex PCR; TCRdb's copy has only in-frame clones and lacks some. Among roughly 60,000 clones, approximately 82% were seen once, and the ten largest hold 3.5%. Sequencing was done on a sample of peripheral blood. These receptors were obtained from a man aged 55 to 70 with acute or convalescent COVID-19.

Turning to this clone: This specimen includes other DNA sequences encoding the same CDR3. The chain joins TRBV28 to TRBJ2-7; possibly TRBD1 for D (6 bases). This CDR3 has 15 residues. V was cut by 0 bases and J by 2 bases, with 11 bases left in between. Germline values: CDR1 MDHEN, CDR2 SYDVKM. CDR3 sequence: CASSLWGTLPYEQYF. The DNA of the CDR3 is TGTGCCAGCAGTTTATGGGGGACATTGCCCTACGAGCAGTACTTC. The variable domain in full, with the rest retrieved from reference TRBV28 and TRBJ2-7, is DVKVTQSSRYLVKRTGEKVFLECVQDMDHENMFWYRQDPGLGLRLIYFSYDVKMKEKGDIPEGYSVSREKKERFSLILESASTNQTSMYLCASSLWGTLPYEQYFGPGTRLTVT.

The chain recombines TRBV10-3 with TRBJ2-5; no clear D gene. Trimming removed 4 bases from V and 2 bases from J, with 8 bases in between. Germline V gene sequence: CDR1 ENHRY, CDR2 SYGVKD. CDR3 size: 13 residues. CDR3 sequence reads: CAISGTAQETQYF. The CDR3 coding sequence is TGTGCCATCAGTGGAACAGCTCAAGAGACCCAGTACTTC.

The V gene is TRBV12-5, the J gene TRBJ2-1; 10 bases align to TRBD1. Germline CDR1 and CDR2: LGHNT and FRNRAP. The trim removed 6 bases at V and 4 bases at J, leaving 6 bases unmatched. The CDR3 has 15 amino acids. The CDR3 loop is CASGRTGGIYNEQFF. CDR3 sequence (DNA): TGTGCTAGTGGCAGGACAGGGGGAATTTACAATGAGCAGTTCTTC.

J is TRBJ2-7 and V is TRBV5-1, with 9 bases aligning to TRBD1. Germline V gives CDR1 SGHRS, CDR2 YFSETQ. The CDR3 covers 14 residues. The V gene end was trimmed by 5 bases and the J gene end by 5 bases; junction bases not matched to a gene: 8. The CDR3: CASSRTGDNNEQYF. The CDR3 DNA follows: TGCGCCAGCAGTCGGACAGGGGACAATAACGAGCAGTACTTC. Full variable domain (rest looked up from reference TRBV5-1 and TRBJ2-7): KAGVTQTPRYLIKTRGQQVTLSCSPISGHRSVSWYQQTPGQGLQFLFEYFSETQRNKGNFPGRFSGRQFSNSRSEMNVSTLELGDSALYLCASSRTGDNNEQYFGPGTRLTVT.

The chain employs TRBV21-1 and TRBJ1-4; the table gives TRBD1 as D, unverified against the DNA. TRBV21-1 corresponds to a pseudogene. The CDR3 is 15 residues long. The CDR3 bases are TGTGCCAGCAGCAGGCACAGGGGGCTGGTTGAAAAACTGTTTTTT. The encoded protein is CASSRHRGLVEKLFF.

This chain connects TRBV24-1 to TRBJ1-4; no definite D call. Trimming cost V 9 bases and J 5 bases, with 15 bases left between them. The CDR3 sequence is 14 residues long. Germline V gene data show CDR1 as KGHDR and CDR2 as SFDVKD. The CDR3 loop is CATAATGENEKLFF. The CDR3 DNA sequence: TGTGCCACCGCCGCTACGGGAGAGAATGAAAAACTGTTTTTT.

Turning to this clone: Its ends do not fully match the called genes, so a read error is possible. The chain employs TRBV6-2 or TRBV6-3 and TRBJ1-3; D gene ambiguous. CDR3 length: 14 amino acids. Germline V gene data show CDR1 as MNHEY and CDR2 as SVGEGT. The CDR3 loop reads CASSQGSSGSTIYF. DNA for the CDR3: TGTGCCAGCAGCCAAGGCTCTTCGGGAAGCACCATATATTTT.

The chain has TRBV7-3 and TRBJ2-2, with unresolved D. The CDR3 contains 13 residues. Per germline, CDR1 SGHTA and CDR2 FQGTGA. Trimming cost V 8 bases and J 4 bases, with 11 bases left between them. CDR3 residues: CASHPSGTGELFF. The CDR3 DNA reads TGTGCCAGCCACCCTTCGGGCACCGGGGAGCTGTTTTTT.

This clone was seen many times. This chain links TRBV24-1 with TRBJ1-4, with D possibly matching TRBD1 (6 bases). Trimming stripped 5 bases from V and 10 bases from J, with 16 bases between. Germline V lookup: CDR1 KGHDR, CDR2 SFDVKD. The CDR3 loop spans 14 amino acids. Here the CDR3 reads CATSATGPRAKLFF. CDR3 nucleotide sequence: TGTGCCACCAGTGCGACAGGTCCCCGGGCAAAACTGTTTTTT.

This sequence joins TRBV7-3 and TRBJ2-7, with 12 bases matching TRBD2. In germline, CDR1 is SGHTA, CDR2 FQGTGA. The CDR3 is made up of 16 amino acids. V shed 5 bases and J 1 base; nucleotides not matched to a gene: 6. Here the CDR3 reads CASSPTGLAGSYEQYF. CDR3 nucleotides: TGTGCCAGCAGCCCCACTGGACTAGCGGGGTCCTACGAGCAGTACTTC.

By sample share, this clone is medium-sized. The genes are TRBV6-6 and TRBJ1-2; the D gene is possibly TRBD1 (5 bases). Germline V lookup: CDR1 MNHNY, CDR2 SVGAGI (reference sequence). Trimming stripped 6 bases from V and 5 bases from J, with 16 bases between. CDR3 size: 14 residues. CDR3 in DNA: TGTGCCAGCAGAGAGACAGACCTCTCTTATGGCTACACCTTC. Translation gives CASRETDLSYGYTF.

V gene TRBV5-6 combines with J gene TRBJ1-6; 8 bases line up with TRBD1. Germline loops: CDR1 SGHDT, CDR2 YYEEEE. The junction had 1 base not matched to a gene; V was cut back by 0 bases and J by 8 bases. This CDR3 spans 14 amino acids. CDR3 sequence reads: CASSLDRGDSPLHF. CDR3 nucleotide sequence: TGTGCCAGCAGCTTGGACAGGGGGGATTCACCCCTCCACTTT.

The chain recombines TRBV7-2 with TRBJ2-7, with D maybe TRBD2 (5 bases). Germline CDR1 and CDR2: SGHTA and FQGNSA. Trimming removed 0 bases from V and 9 bases from J, with 12 bases in between. This CDR3 contains 13 residues. For the CDR3, the DNA is TGTGCCAGCAGCTTAGCACAAATGGAGGTGCAGTACTTC. It codes for CASSLAQMEVQYF. Variable domain in full (rest from reference TRBV7-2 and TRBJ2-7): GAGVSQSPSNKVTEKGKDVELRCDPISGHTALYWYRQSLGQGLEFLIYFQGNSAPDKSGLPSDRFSAERTGGSVSTLTIQRTQQEDSAVYLCASSLAQMEVQYFGPGTRLTVT.

This clone showed up just once. V is TRBV19 and J is TRBJ1-4; no reliable D call. The CDR3 is 13 amino acids. The V end lost 7 bases, the J end lost 5 bases, and 11 bases lay between the germline ends. Germline CDR1 reads LNHDA; CDR2 reads SQIVND (reference sequence). CDR3 protein: CASMRSRNEKLFF. The DNA for the CDR3 is TGTGCCAGTATGAGGTCGAGGAATGAAAAACTGTTTTTT.

V and J are TRBV11-2 and TRBJ1-6; 8 positions agree with TRBD1. The CDR3 runs to 14 residues. V shed 0 bases, J shed 10 bases, and the junction held 2 bases outside the gene matches. The germline V gene encodes CDR1 SGHAT and CDR2 FQNNGV. The CDR3 region is CASSLDRGHSPLHF. CDR3 nucleotides: TGTGCCAGCAGCTTAGACAGGGGGCACTCACCCCTCCACTTT. The full variable domain, rest sourced from reference TRBV11-2 and TRBJ1-6, is EAGVAQSPRYKIIEKRQSVAFWCNPISGHATLYWYQQILGQGPKLLIQFQNNGVVDDSQLPKDRFSAERLKGVDSTLKIQPAKLEDSAVYLCASSLDRGHSPLHFGNGTRLTVT.

This rearrangement joins TRBV4-1 to TRBJ1-1, with D unclear. The CDR3 sequence is 12 residues long. Trimming left V 1 base short and J 9 bases short, with 9 bases between. CDR1 is MGHRA and CDR2 is YSYEKL in the germline V gene. CDR3 in amino acids: CASSQVGGQAFF. The CDR3, as DNA: TGCGCCAGCAGCCAAGTCGGAGGGCAAGCTTTCTTT.

V gene TRBV11-2 combines with J gene TRBJ2-3; 14 bases align to TRBD2. Germline values: CDR1 SGHAT, CDR2 FQNNGV. The CDR3 has 17 amino acids. V trimming: 5 bases; J trimming: 5 bases; junction bases outside the gene matches: 9. CDR3 in DNA: TGTGCCAGCAGCCTACATGGGACTAGCGGGGGAGAAGATACGCAGTATTTT. Protein: CASSLHGTSGGEDTQYF.

The CDR3 sequence: CASRGQGSYNEQFF. The CDR3 coding sequence is TGTGCCAGTCGGGGCCAGGGGTCCTACAATGAGCAGTTCTTC. V usage is TRBV19 and J usage is TRBJ2-1; D possibly corresponds to TRBD1 (6 bases). There are 14 residues in the CDR3. Germline V lookup: CDR1 LNHDA, CDR2 SQIVND (reference sequence). V shed 8 bases and J shed 1 base, with 12 bases lying between them.

This chain uses TRBV18 with TRBJ2-3; 8 nucleotides agree with TRBD1. CDR1 and CDR2 (germline): KGHSH, LQKENI. V shed 3 bases, J shed 0 bases, and the junction held 17 bases outside the gene matches. The length of the CDR3 is 20 residues. For the CDR3, the DNA is TGTGCCAGCTCACCTAAGGAGAACAACAGGGGGTTAGATAGCACAGATACGCAGTATTTT. Translating it yields CASSPKENNRGLDSTDTQYF.

The chain carries TRBV27 and TRBJ2-3; 9 bases map to TRBD2. CDR3 length: 14 amino acids. V shed 7 bases, J shed 3 bases, and the junction held 5 bases outside the gene matches. Per the germline V gene, CDR1 is MNHEY and CDR2 is SMNVEV (reference sequence). CDR3 sequence reads: CASKLAGATDTQYF. The CDR3 region has the DNA TGTGCCAGCAAGTTAGCGGGGGCAACAGATACGCAGTATTTT.

The chain uses TRBV5-1 and TRBJ1-4; no clear D gene. The V end lost 2 bases, the J end lost 1 base, and 15 bases lay between the germline ends. Germline CDR1 reads SGHRS; CDR2 reads YFSETQ. The CDR3 contains 17 residues. CDR3 loop: CASSFEISPGTNEKLFF. The CDR3 DNA sequence: TGCGCCAGCAGCTTCGAGATAAGCCCGGGAACTAATGAAAAACTGTTTTTT. The variable domain in full, with the rest retrieved from reference TRBV5-1 and TRBJ1-4, is KAGVTQTPRYLIKTRGQQVTLSCSPISGHRSVSWYQQTPGQGLQFLFEYFSETQRNKGNFPGRFSGRQFSNSRSEMNVSTLELGDSALYLCASSFEISPGTNEKLFFGSGTQLSVL.

V is TRBV4-1 and J is TRBJ1-2; TRBD1 might be the D (6 bases). The V gene lost 0 bases and the J gene lost 6 bases, with 23 bases spanning the gap. The CDR3 runs to 18 residues. The germline gives CDR1 MGHRA, CDR2 YSYEKL. The DNA for the CDR3 is TGCGCCAGCAGCCAAGAGGTGGGGGGGCTGGGGATCCCCAATGGCTACACCTTC. It yields the protein CASSQEVGGLGIPNGYTF.